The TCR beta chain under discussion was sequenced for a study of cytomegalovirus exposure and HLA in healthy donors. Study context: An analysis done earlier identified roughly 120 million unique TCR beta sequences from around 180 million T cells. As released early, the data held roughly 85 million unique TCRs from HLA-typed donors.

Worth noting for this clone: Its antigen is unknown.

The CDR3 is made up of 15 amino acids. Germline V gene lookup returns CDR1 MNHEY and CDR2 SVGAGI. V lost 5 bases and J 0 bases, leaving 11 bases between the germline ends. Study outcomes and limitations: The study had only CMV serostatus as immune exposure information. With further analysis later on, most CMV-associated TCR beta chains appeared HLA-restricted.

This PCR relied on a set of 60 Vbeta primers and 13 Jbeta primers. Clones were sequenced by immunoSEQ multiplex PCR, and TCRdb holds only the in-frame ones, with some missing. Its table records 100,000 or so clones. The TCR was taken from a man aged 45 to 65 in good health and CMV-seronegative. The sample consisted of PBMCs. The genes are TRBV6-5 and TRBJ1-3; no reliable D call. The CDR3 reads CASSGRPGSGNTIYF. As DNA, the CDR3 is TGTGCCAGCAGTGGCCGCCCGGGCTCTGGAAACACCATATATTTT.